The rows below give T cell receptor beta chains drawn from one sample of a study of T cells expressing NK-cell markers. TCRdb reworked the 5' RACE reads into one entry per CDR3 protein, no DNA. The repertoire table contains some 110,000 distinct CDR3 sequences. Material: blood T cells: a sorted CD56 or NKG2C T cell subset, CD4+ or CD8+ T cells, or bulk PBMC T cells (not recorded which). These receptors originate from a woman aged 18 to 69 in good health. The CDR3 runs from the conserved cysteine through the conserved F or W. Expanded clones are given a class, and other clones once, few, many or no size at all.

length: 13; V: TRBV7-2; size: NA; J: TRBJ2-7; CDR3: CASRSVGGNEQYF
length: 13; V: TRBV12-3/TRBV12-4; size: NA; J: TRBJ2-5; CDR3: CASSPSGKETQYF
length: 14; V: TRBV20-1; size: NA; J: TRBJ2-1; CDR3: CSAGTGTDYNEQFF
length: 15; V: TRBV20-1; size: NA; J: TRBJ2-6; CDR3: CSARPLVSGANVLTF
length: 16; V: TRBV29-1; size: NA; J: TRBJ2-3; CDR3: CSVEDTGRDFTDTQYF
length: 15; V: TRBV7-6; size: NA; J: TRBJ2-1; CDR3: CASSFPGGSYNEQFF
length: 16; V: TRBV10-3; size: NA; J: TRBJ2-3; CDR3: CAISEPMGVSTDTQYF
length: 13; V: TRBV20-1; size: NA; J: TRBJ2-1; CDR3: CSARTGSYNEQFF
length: 15; V: TRBV2; size: NA; J: TRBJ1-3; CDR3: CASTRGTERGNTIYF
length: 17; V: TRBV10-3; size: NA; J: TRBJ1-1; CDR3: CAISEPGTGRAGTEAFF
length: 16; V: TRBV12-3/TRBV12-4; size: NA; J: TRBJ1-1; CDR3: CASRGTGVPLNTEAFF
length: 13; V: TRBV13; size: NA; J: TRBJ1-2; CDR3: CASSSGTYYGYTF
length: 12; V: TRBV14; size: NA; J: TRBJ1-2; CDR3: CASSHGIYGYTF
length: 17; V: TRBV4-3; size: NA; J: TRBJ1-1; CDR3: CASSQDVNREKDTEAFF
length: 12; V: TRBV7-8; size: NA; J: TRBJ1-1; CDR3: CASSWGQGEAFF
length: 15; V: TRBV4-3; size: medium-sized; J: TRBJ2-7; CDR3: CASSPGLATSYEQYF
length: 13; V: TRBV19; size: NA; J: TRBJ2-1; CDR3: CASSIGQHNEQFF
length: 14; V: TRBV4-1; size: NA; J: TRBJ2-5; CDR3: CASSQETYQETQYF
length: 13; V: TRBV6-2/TRBV6-3; size: NA; J: TRBJ2-3; CDR3: CASSYSSGDTQYF
length: 14; V: TRBV30; size: NA; J: TRBJ2-1; CDR3: CAWITPEEGNEQFF
length: 12; V: TRBV20-1; size: NA; J: TRBJ1-1; CDR3: CSAPARNTEAFF
length: 15; V: TRBV4-1; size: NA; J: TRBJ2-1; CDR3: CASSAGTSGQGEQFF